The 9 T cell receptor beta chains below were found in one sample sequenced in a study of shared clonotypes between healthy human individuals. Sequencing used immunoSEQ multiplex PCR; TCRdb keeps in-frame clones, though not all of them. The profile shows 300,000 to 400,000 clones, about nine tenths of them singletons. The sequencing sample was made of memory CD8+ T cells sorted from blood. Indicated subset: CD45RO+ cells pooled with CCR7-negative TemRA cells. The origin of the receptors is a man in his late teens or twenties in good health.

The chain is built from TRBV6-1 and TRBJ2-7; D call uncertain. Germline loops: CDR1 MNHNS, CDR2 SASEGT. V was trimmed by 8 bases and J by 2 bases, leaving 19 bases between them. This CDR3 has 15 amino acids. CDR3 DNA: TGTGCCAGCCAATCCCTCACACAACTCACCTACGAGCAGTACTTC. It encodes CASQSLTQLTYEQYF.

The chain employs TRBV5-1 and TRBJ2-1; 9 nucleotides align to TRBD1. The germline CDR1 and CDR2 sequences are SGHRS and YFSETQ. V was clipped by 7 bases and J by 4 bases; unmatched bases: 12. The CDR3 loop spans 16 amino acids. The CDR3 coding sequence is TGCGCCAGCCAACTAACGGGACAGGGATTTTACAATGAGCAGTTCTTC. It specifies CASQLTGQGFYNEQFF.

The rearrangement links TRBV7-9 to TRBJ2-7; 9 bases align to TRBD2. V was pared by 1 base and J by 4 bases, with 5 bases of the junction left unmatched. Germline V gene sequence: CDR1 SEHNR, CDR2 FQNEAQ (reference sequence). The CDR3 has 15 residues. CDR3 region: CASSLGTSAAYEQYF. The CDR3 nucleotides read TGTGCCAGCAGCTTAGGGACTAGCGCCGCATACGAGCAGTACTTC.

This clone was counted a single time. V gene TRBV30 combines with J gene TRBJ2-3; 10 bases are a match to TRBD2. This CDR3 spans 15 amino acids. J lost 3 bases, V lost 4 bases, and 7 bases had no gene match. Germline V gene sequence: CDR1 GTSNPN, CDR2 SVGIG (reference sequence). The CDR3 nucleotides read TGTGCCTGGAAAGTCTTAGCGGGGGGAACAGATACGCAGTATTTT. Its translation: CAWKVLAGGTDTQYF.

The chain has TRBV6-6 and TRBJ1-6; unclear D gene. Germline loops: CDR1 MNHNY, CDR2 SVGAGI (reference sequence). V was pared by 5 bases and J by 3 bases, with 14 bases between. This CDR3 is 16 amino acids long. CDR3 in amino acids: CASSATTVRYNSPLHF. For the CDR3, the DNA is TGTGCCAGCAGTGCCACCACGGTCCGCTATAATTCACCCCTCCACTTT.

The chain uses TRBV4-1 and TRBJ1-2; D may be TRBD1 (5 bases). Germline-derived CDR1 and CDR2 are MGHRA and YSYEKL. This CDR3 contains 15 residues. Deletions cut 0 bases from V and 4 bases from J, with 12 bases between. CDR3 sequence reads: CASSQDLMGGYGYTF. CDR3 nucleotides: TGCGCCAGCAGCCAAGATCTAATGGGGGGCTATGGCTACACCTTC.

Concerning this clone itself: This likely came from a read error, as a far larger clone is one base away. The chain couples TRBV7-8 to TRBJ2-1, with unresolved D. This CDR3 spans 11 amino acids. Germline CDR1 SGHVS, CDR2 FQNEAQ. V lost 2 bases and J 5 bases, leaving 1 base between the germline ends. This chain's CDR3 is CASSLNNEQFF. The CDR3 DNA is TGTGCCAGCAGCTTAAACAATGAGCAGTTCTTC. Full variable domain (outside the CDR3, taken from reference TRBV7-8 and TRBJ2-1): GAGVSQSPRYKVAKRGQDVALRCDPISGHVSLFWYQQALGQGPEFLTYFQNEAQLDKSGLPSDRFFAERPEGSVSTLKIQRTQQEDSAVYLCASSLNNEQFFGPGTRLTVL.

This clone showed up just once. The rearrangement links TRBV6-6 to TRBJ1-1; TRBD1 might be the D (5 bases). CDR3 length: 12 residues. Between the trimmed V and J ends, which lost 4 bases and 7 bases, there was a span of 10 bases. Germline CDR1 and CDR2: MNHNY and SVGAGI (reference sequence). The CDR3 DNA follows: TGTGCCAGCAGTTCGGACATTGGTGAAGCTTTCTTT. This sequence encodes CASSSDIGEAFF.

The CDR3 reads CSVGLAGPYEQYF. As DNA, the CDR3 is TGCAGCGTTGGCCTAGCGGGACCCTACGAGCAGTACTTC. The genes are TRBV29-1 and TRBJ2-7, with TRBD2 identical over 9 bases. After removal of 4 bases from V and 2 bases from J, the junction contained 3 bases not matched to a gene. Germline CDR1 reads SQVTM; CDR2 reads ANQGSEA. This CDR3 comprises 13 residues.